The sequence of this TCR beta chain was determined in a study of T cell clonotyping in hematopoietic cell transplantation. Study as a whole: Recipient samples before transplant were obtained post-cytoreduction.

Assay: immunoSEQ multiplex PCR; the TCRdb copy retains only in-frame clones and omits some. The table lists about 5,900 clones, around 80% of them singletons. General observations from the study: Few recipient clonotypes overlapped donors; over 97% were de novo at given depth.

The CDR3 runs to 13 residues. V was trimmed by 1 base and J by 4 bases, leaving 7 bases between them. The germline gives CDR1 SGHTA, CDR2 FQGNSA. Turning to this clone: The target antigen is unknown.

Time point indicated: recipient sample about 28 days before transplant, after cytoreduction. This chain uses TRBV7-2 with TRBJ1-2; D possibly corresponds to TRBD1 (6 bases). Specimen: peripheral blood mononuclear cells, collected before stem cell transplant. This sequence was found in a woman aged 45-60 years with acute myeloid leukemia. Some clones in this sample may be carry-over from other donors' samples. CDR3 sequence: CASSLEQGYGYTF. The DNA of the CDR3 is TGTGCCAGCAGCTTAGAACAGGGCTATGGCTACACCTTC.